Below, 6 T cell receptor beta chains from the same sample are listed, as sequenced in a study of CDR3 diversity in severe acne. TCRdb redid the calling of the PCR reads with MiXCR, one entry per CDR3 protein. The sample records some 84,000 distinct CDR3 sequences, about 52% being singletons. What was sequenced was blood. The receptor source for this set is a male donor in good health, serving as a control.

With regard to this clonotype: A much larger clone differs from this one at a single base, so this may be a read error. The chain combines TRBV6-6 with TRBJ1-2; no clear D gene. This CDR3 spans 11 amino acids. V shed 11 bases and J shed 4 bases, with 11 bases lying between them. The germline V gene encodes CDR1 MNHNY and CDR2 SVGAGI (reference sequence). The CDR3 spells CAFSPGYGYTF. In DNA, the CDR3 is TGTGCCTTCTCCCCGGGCTATGGCTACACCTTC.

This clonotype has just a few counts. This CDR3 reads CAWSLVHSNQPQHF. The CDR3 DNA follows: TGTGCCTGGAGTTTGGTTCACAGCAATCAGCCCCAGCATTTT. The genes are TRBV30 and TRBJ1-5; D is ambiguous. The germline V and J ends were trimmed by 2 bases and 1 base, with 9 bases remaining between them. The CDR3 runs 14 residues. CDR1 and CDR2 from the germline V gene are GTSNPN and SVGIG (reference sequence).

Only a few counts were recorded for this clonotype. This chain joins TRBV7-9 and TRBJ1-2, with 10 bases aligning to TRBD1. Germline-derived CDR1 and CDR2 are SEHNR and FQNEAQ (reference sequence). The CDR3 totals 16 residues. After removal of 6 bases from V and 0 bases from J, the junction contained 7 bases not matched to a gene. The DNA for the CDR3 is TGTGCCAGCAGGTCTCCGGGACAGGGGACTAACTATGGCTACACCTTC. It translates to CASRSPGQGTNYGYTF. Filled out from reference TRBV7-9 and TRBJ1-2, the complete variable domain reads DTGVSQNPRHKITKRGQNVTFRCDPISEHNRLYWYRQTLGQGPEFLTYFQNEAQLEKSRLLSDRFSAERPKGSFSTLEIQRTEQGDSAMYLCASRSPGQGTNYGYTFGSGTRLTVV.

This clonotype qualifies as medium-sized. V usage is TRBV5-5 and J usage is TRBJ2-7, with D uncertain. CDR1 is SGHKS, CDR2 YYEKEE, per germline (reference sequence). The ends were cut back, 2 bases at V and 9 bases at J, with 21 bases in the middle. This CDR3 region has 15 residues. For the CDR3, the DNA is TGTGCCAGCAGCTTTGACCCGAATCAGAGGTCTCTGCAGTACTTC. Encoded protein: CASSFDPNQRSLQYF.

Details on this clonotype: This CDR3 is missing its conserved last phenylalanine or tryptophan, likely due to a read error. The chain employs TRBV7-6 and TRBJ2-7; TRBD2 might be the D (6 bases). V lost 2 bases and J 2 bases, leaving 19 bases between the germline ends. The CDR3 is 17 residues long. Germline loops: CDR1 SGHVS, CDR2 FNYEAQ. The CDR3 nucleotides are TGTGCCAGCAGCTTATCGGGAGTGGGAGCTGGGGCCTACGAGCAGTACCTC. Translating it yields CASSLSGVGAGAYEQYL.

About this clonotype itself: The conserved final phenylalanine or tryptophan is absent from the CDR3, which likely points to a read error. The gene calls are TRBV10-2 and TRBJ1-1; 8 bases agree with TRBD1. The CDR3 runs 14 residues. Germline CDR1 reads WSHSY; CDR2 reads SAAADI. The trim removed 7 bases at V and 7 bases at J, leaving 11 bases unmatched. CDR3 sequence (DNA): TGCGCCAGCAACTCCAGGGGGCGAGGGTATGAAGCTTTCCTT. It codes for CASNSRGRGYEAFL.